These 5 T cell receptor beta chains originate from one sample sequenced in a study of graft-versus-host responses after intestinal transplantation. The table came from immunoSEQ multiplex PCR; TCRdb's copy has only in-frame clones and leaves some out. The sample lists some 9,500 clones; around a third were seen once. The researchers put roughly 200,000 CFSE-labeled responder cells into plates with roughly 200,000 irradiated, violet-dye-labeled stimulator cells. The sequencing here drew on alloreactive CD8+ T cells from a mixed lymphocyte reaction culture, taken before transplantation. The subset denotes: CFSE-low proliferating T cells sorted from approximately six-day pre-transplant mixed lymphocyte reaction (GvH or HvG direction). Every receptor here comes from a human patient who was an organ donor for intestinal transplantation.

The table lists this clone with a few counts. The V gene is TRBV7-9, the J gene TRBJ2-7, with no clear D. The CDR3 is made up of 13 amino acids. CDR1 is SEHNR and CDR2 is FQNEAQ in the germline V gene (reference sequence). V lost 1 base to trimming and J lost 1 base, with 5 bases between them. For the CDR3, the DNA is TGTGCCAGCAGCTTAGGTCGGTCCTACGAGCAGTACTTC. Amino acids: CASSLGRSYEQYF.

Only a few counts were recorded for this clone. The rearrangement joins TRBV6-4 to TRBJ2-3; 10 positions match TRBD1. The trim removed 2 bases at V and 1 base at J, leaving 0 bases unmatched. This CDR3 comprises 15 residues. In germline, CDR1 is MRHNA, CDR2 SNTAGT. Written as DNA, the CDR3 is TGTGCCAGCAGTGACGGGACAGGGGGCACAGATACGCAGTATTTT. The encoded protein is CASSDGTGGTDTQYF.

The V gene is TRBV27, the J gene TRBJ2-7, with 9 bases identical to TRBD2. CDR3 size: 15 residues. Germline CDR1 reads MNHEY; CDR2 reads SMNVEV (reference sequence). The trim removed 6 bases at V and 3 bases at J, leaving 9 bases unmatched. This CDR3 is CASSLAGTGFYEQYF. The CDR3 nucleotides read TGTGCCAGCAGCCTAGCGGGGACGGGCTTCTACGAGCAGTACTTC.

The CDR3 DNA is TGTGCCAGCAGCTTGCTAACGGAGGGCGCTAGGACAGGGGGCACCTACGAGCAGTACTTC. Translation gives CASSLLTEGARTGGTYEQYF. The chain carries TRBV5-5 and TRBJ2-7; 11 bases align to TRBD1. The CDR3 runs 20 residues. V lost 1 base and J lost 2; bases outside the gene matches: 17. Germline CDR1 SGHKS, CDR2 YYEKEE (reference sequence). The complete variable domain, with remaining parts taken from reference TRBV5-5 and TRBJ2-7, reads DAGVTQSPTHLIKTRGQQVTLRCSPISGHKSVSWYQQVLGQGPQFIFQYYEKEERGRGNFPDRFSARQFPNYSSELNVNALLLGDSALYLCASSLLTEGARTGGTYEQYFGPGTRLTVT.

This clone was observed a few times. The rearrangement links TRBV30 to TRBJ2-7; TRBD1 matches at 7 bases. V lost 5 bases to trimming and J lost 0 bases; unmatched junction nucleotides: 4. This CDR3 is 13 amino acids long. Germline V CDR1 and CDR2: GTSNPN, SVGIG (reference sequence). Here the CDR3 reads CAWERDSSYEQYF. DNA of the CDR3: TGTGCCTGGGAAAGGGACAGCTCCTACGAGCAGTACTTC.